The rows below give T cell receptor beta chains drawn from one sample of a study of spatial heterogeneity in lung cancer. TCRdb redid the calling of the 5' RACE reads with MiXCR, one entry per CDR3 protein. Of about 13,000 distinct CDR3 sequences in the sample, around 5.8% were seen once. Sequencing used lung tumor tissue, obtained at surgery. These receptors came from a female donor with early-stage non-small cell lung cancer. The CDR3 runs from the conserved cysteine through the conserved F or W. Each record gives: V gene, J gene, D gene, clone size, CDR3 DNA, CDR3 protein. D genes are given only for firm matches. Clone size, where shown, is once, few, many, or a class for clones that have expanded.

v_gene: TRBV27; j_gene: TRBJ1-1; d_gene: -; abundance: many; CDR3nt: TGTGCCAGCAGTTTATACTCGAACACTGAAGCTTTCTTT; CDR3aa: CASSLYSNTEAFF
v_gene: TRBV9; j_gene: TRBJ2-7; d_gene: -; abundance: many; CDR3nt: TGTGCCAGCAGCGTAGGGCAGCTCAACGAGCAGTACTTC; CDR3aa: CASSVGQLNEQYF
v_gene: TRBV20-1; j_gene: TRBJ1-2; d_gene: -; abundance: many; CDR3nt: TGCAGTGCTAGAGATATGGTAGACTATTTTGGCTACACCTTC; CDR3aa: CSARDMVDYFGYTF
v_gene: TRBV6-6; j_gene: TRBJ1-2; d_gene: -; abundance: many; CDR3nt: TGTGCCAGTTACCAGGGTCTGGTTGGCTACACCTTC; CDR3aa: CASYQGLVGYTF
v_gene: TRBV10-3; j_gene: TRBJ1-2; d_gene: -; abundance: many; CDR3nt: TGTGCCATCAGTCTCTTGGGGGGCGCAGATGGCTACACCTTC; CDR3aa: CAISLLGGADGYTF
v_gene: TRBV2; j_gene: TRBJ2-7; d_gene: -; abundance: many; CDR3nt: TGTGCCAGCACCCCCGAGACTTTTTCCTACGAGCAGTACTTC; CDR3aa: CASTPETFSYEQYF
v_gene: TRBV5-1; j_gene: TRBJ2-2; d_gene: -; abundance: -; CDR3nt: TGCGCCAGCAGCTTGGAGAGGGGGAACACCGGGGAGCTGTTTTTT; CDR3aa: CASSLERGNTGELFF
v_gene: TRBV11-2; j_gene: TRBJ2-6; d_gene: TRBD2; abundance: many; CDR3nt: TGTGCCAGCAGCTTTCCCTTAGCGGGGGGATTCTCACGTGGGGCCAACGTCCTGACTTTC; CDR3aa: CASSFPLAGGFSRGANVLTF
v_gene: TRBV10-3; j_gene: TRBJ2-5; d_gene: -; abundance: many; CDR3nt: TGTGCCACCGGAGCCGCCGTACAAGAGACCCAGTACTTC; CDR3aa: CATGAAVQETQYF
v_gene: TRBV12-3/TRBV12-4; j_gene: TRBJ1-4; d_gene: -; abundance: medium-sized; CDR3nt: TGTGCCAGCAGTTTTTTAGCCCGGGGCGCGGGTAATGAAAAACTGTTTTTT; CDR3aa: CASSFLARGAGNEKLFF
v_gene: TRBV6-1; j_gene: TRBJ1-1; d_gene: -; abundance: large; CDR3nt: TGTGCCAGCAGACTGGCGCCGGACACTGAAGCTTTCTTT; CDR3aa: CASRLAPDTEAFF
v_gene: TRBV3-1; j_gene: TRBJ2-2; d_gene: -; abundance: many; CDR3nt: TGTGCCAGCAGCCCCACCCTGGAGACCGGGGAGCTGTTTTTT; CDR3aa: CASSPTLETGELFF
v_gene: TRBV10-2; j_gene: TRBJ1-2; d_gene: TRBD1; abundance: many; CDR3nt: TGCGCCAGCAGGCCTAGTGGGCGACAGGGACTTAACTATGGCTACACCTTC; CDR3aa: CASRPSGRQGLNYGYTF
v_gene: TRBV7-8; j_gene: TRBJ2-5; d_gene: -; abundance: medium-sized; CDR3nt: TGTGCCAGCAGCTTAGCGCGGGTAGTAAGGGCTAGAGAGACCCAGTACTTC; CDR3aa: CASSLARVVRARETQYF
v_gene: TRBV20-1; j_gene: TRBJ1-6; d_gene: -; abundance: many; CDR3nt: TGCAGTGCAGGGGGGGATAATTCACCCCTCCACTTT; CDR3aa: CSAGGDNSPLHF
v_gene: TRBV7-2; j_gene: TRBJ1-5; d_gene: -; abundance: many; CDR3nt: TGTGCCAGCAGCTTTAAGGGCAATCAGCCCCAGCATTTT; CDR3aa: CASSFKGNQPQHF
v_gene: TRBV4-1; j_gene: TRBJ1-4; d_gene: TRBD1; abundance: many; CDR3nt: TGCGCCAGCAGCCAAGAGGATAGGGACAGGGGCTTTCGGAAACTGTTTTTT; CDR3aa: CASSQEDRDRGFRKLFF
v_gene: TRBV6-5; j_gene: TRBJ2-3; d_gene: -; abundance: many; CDR3nt: TGTGCCAGCAGTTACGGGGGGGGGCTGGATACGCAGTATTTT; CDR3aa: CASSYGGGLDTQYF
v_gene: TRBV5-5; j_gene: TRBJ2-2; d_gene: -; abundance: many; CDR3nt: TGTGCCAGCACCTTGGACAGCCACACCGGGGAGCTGTTTTTT; CDR3aa: CASTLDSHTGELFF
v_gene: TRBV18; j_gene: TRBJ1-4; d_gene: -; abundance: many; CDR3nt: TGTGCCAGCTCACCACTTTCGGGGACGACTGAAAAACTGTTTTTT; CDR3aa: CASSPLSGTTEKLFF
v_gene: TRBV20-1; j_gene: TRBJ2-7; d_gene: -; abundance: medium-sized; CDR3nt: TGCAGTGCTAGAGAGGAAACGGTATCCTACGAGCAGTACTTC; CDR3aa: CSAREETVSYEQYF
v_gene: TRBV20-1; j_gene: TRBJ2-7; d_gene: TRBD1; abundance: many; CDR3nt: TGCAGTGCCGATAGCCCGACAGGGGGCGAGCAGTACTTC; CDR3aa: CSADSPTGGEQYF
v_gene: TRBV7-2; j_gene: TRBJ2-5; d_gene: TRBD2; abundance: many; CDR3nt: TGTGCCAGCAGCTTAGGCCTAGCGGGGGTGGAGACCCAGTACTTC; CDR3aa: CASSLGLAGVETQYF
v_gene: TRBV6-1; j_gene: TRBJ1-2; d_gene: -; abundance: medium-sized; CDR3nt: TGTGCCAGCAAGGGGGACGGGGGGCGCTTCGGCTATGGCTACACCTTC; CDR3aa: CASKGDGGRFGYGYTF
v_gene: TRBV4-1; j_gene: TRBJ1-4; d_gene: -; abundance: -; CDR3nt: TGCGCCAGCAGCCAAGATGCCCGAGACTCTGGTGAAAAACTGTTTTTT; CDR3aa: CASSQDARDSGEKLFF
v_gene: TRBV12-3/TRBV12-4; j_gene: TRBJ1-2; d_gene: -; abundance: medium-sized; CDR3nt: TGTGCCAGCAGTTTGGGGGGAGGCTACACCTTC; CDR3aa: CASSLGGGYTF
v_gene: TRBV20-1; j_gene: TRBJ1-1; d_gene: -; abundance: many; CDR3nt: TGCAGTGCCAGGAGGGGAATCACTGAAGCTTTCTTT; CDR3aa: CSARRGITEAFF